The rows below give T cell receptor beta chains drawn from one sample of a study of CD8+ T cells in alopecia areata. The data were produced by immunoSEQ multiplex PCR, yet TCRdb's version contains in-frame clones alone and is incomplete. This table has 120,000 or so clones, over 55% appearing once. This material consisted of CD4+ T cells sorted from blood, taken at week 4, from a patient treated with tofacitinib. These receptors were taken from a human donor with alopecia areata. CDR3s include the opening cysteine and the closing phenylalanine or tryptophan. The D gene is left open where the match is weak. Clone size is not always given. Where it is, it says once, few, many or a class for expanded clones.

CDR3 length	D gene	V gene	J gene	clone size	CDR3 protein	CDR3 DNA
14	NA	TRBV28	TRBJ1-2	NA	CASSPGGMVYGYTF	TGTGCCAGCAGTCCCGGTGGGATGGTCTATGGCTACACCTTC
12	NA	TRBV29-1	TRBJ2-1	few	CSVGSGYNEQFF	TGCAGCGTGGGCTCAGGGTACAATGAGCAGTTCTTC
16	NA	TRBV30	TRBJ1-1	NA	CAWSVRRGPRSSEAFF	TGTGCCTGGAGTGTAAGGAGGGGACCTCGATCTTCAGAAGCTTTCTTT
16	NA	TRBV27	TRBJ1-1	NA	CASSPYATVMNTEAFF	TGTGCCAGCAGTCCATACGCGACGGTTATGAACACTGAAGCTTTCTTT
16	NA	TRBV23-1	TRBJ1-4	NA	CASSHPVTATNEKLFF	TGCGCCAGCAGTCACCCAGTGACTGCAACTAATGAAAAACTGTTTTTT
14	TRBD1	TRBV30	TRBJ1-2	NA	CAWSRGQGSAGYTF	TGTGCCTGGAGCCGGGGACAGGGGTCGGCTGGCTACACCTTC
15	NA	TRBV5-1	TRBJ2-3	NA	CASSFEAGYTDTQYF	TGCGCCAGCAGCTTCGAGGCGGGATATACAGATACGCAGTATTTT
14	NA	TRBV29-1	TRBJ2-7	NA	CSVVPRTGGYEQYF	TGCAGCGTTGTTCCTAGGACTGGGGGCTACGAGCAGTACTTC
15	NA	TRBV4-2	TRBJ1-3	NA	CASSQGRGPGNTIYF	TGTGCCAGCAGCCAAGGAAGGGGACCTGGAAACACCATATATTTT
12	NA	TRBV29-1	TRBJ2-7	once	CSATRDLYEQYF	TGCAGCGCCACCAGGGATTTGTACGAGCAGTACTTC